The rows below give T cell receptor beta chains drawn from one sample of a study of spatial heterogeneity in lung cancer. TCRdb recomputed calls from the 5' RACE reads with MiXCR, one row per CDR3 protein. The sample yields about 43,000 distinct CDR3 sequences, approximately 24% seen once. This specimen consisted of PBMCs, obtained at follow-up. These receptors were taken from a female donor with early-stage non-small cell lung cancer. The CDR3 runs from the conserved cysteine through the conserved F or W. D genes are given only for firm matches. Clone size appears in some rows only: once, few, many, or a class for an expanded clone.

V: TRBV10-3
D: .
J: TRBJ1-4
size: .
DNA: TGTGCCATCAGTGGGGATTTTCAACTGAATGAAAAACTGTTTTTT
CDR3: CAISGDFQLNEKLFF

V: TRBV19
D: TRBD1
J: TRBJ2-2
size: few
DNA: TGTGCCACCCTAAGTCACCAGGACAGGGCAAGGGTCGGGGAGCTGTTTTTT
CDR3: CATLSHQDRARVGELFF

V: TRBV15
D: .
J: TRBJ2-7
size: few
DNA: TGTGCCACCAGCCCTCCAGACAGATCGGCCTACGAGCAGTACTTC
CDR3: CATSPPDRSAYEQYF

V: TRBV12-3/TRBV12-4
D: .
J: TRBJ2-3
size: once
DNA: TGTGCCAGCAGCCCCCTGGATACGCAGTATTTT
CDR3: CASSPLDTQYF

V: TRBV5-1
D: .
J: TRBJ2-1
size: .
DNA: TGCGCCAGCAGCTTGGGGGCCCCCCGGGAGCAGTTCTTC
CDR3: CASSLGAPREQFF

V: TRBV7-2
D: .
J: TRBJ1-3
size: many
DNA: TGTGCCAGCAGCTCCGCGGGGTCTGGAAACACCATATATTTT
CDR3: CASSSAGSGNTIYF

V: TRBV20-1
D: .
J: TRBJ1-5
size: many
DNA: TGCAGTGCTAGTCGTGGGGGAAATCAGCCCCAGCATTTT
CDR3: CSASRGGNQPQHF

V: TRBV12-3/TRBV12-4
D: TRBD2
J: TRBJ2-3
size: many
DNA: TGTGCCAGCAGTGAGCTAGCGGGTAACACAGATACGCAGTATTTT
CDR3: CASSELAGNTDTQYF

V: TRBV20-1
D: .
J: TRBJ2-3
size: few
DNA: TGCAGTGCCGCCCTTCGGACAGATACGCAGTATTTT
CDR3: CSAALRTDTQYF

V: TRBV19
D: .
J: TRBJ2-3
size: few
DNA: TGTGCCAGTAGTCCGTATTCAGATACGCAGTATTTT
CDR3: CASSPYSDTQYF

V: TRBV5-1
D: .
J: TRBJ2-3
size: few
DNA: TGCGCCAGCAGCCCGGCCGGGGAAGGGGCAGATACGCAGTATTTT
CDR3: CASSPAGEGADTQYF

V: TRBV7-9
D: TRBD1
J: TRBJ1-1
size: many
DNA: TGTGCCAGCAGCTGGGACAGGTCGGGCACTGAAGCTTTCTTT
CDR3: CASSWDRSGTEAFF

V: TRBV3-1
D: TRBD2
J: TRBJ2-3
size: many
DNA: TGTGCCAGCAGTCGTAGTCCTAGCGGGAGCGCAGATACGCAGTATTTT
CDR3: CASSRSPSGSADTQYF

V: TRBV7-2
D: .
J: TRBJ2-5
size: .
DNA: TGTGCCAGCAGCGCGAGGGGAAGGTACCAAGAGACCCAGTACTTC
CDR3: CASSARGRYQETQYF

V: TRBV5-1
D: .
J: TRBJ2-1
size: .
DNA: TGCGCCAGCAGCTACTACAATGAGCAGTTCTTC
CDR3: CASSYYNEQFF

V: TRBV7-9
D: TRBD1
J: TRBJ2-7
size: .
DNA: TGTGCCAGCAGCTCCGGACAGGGGGCCTACGAGCAGTACTTC
CDR3: CASSSGQGAYEQYF

V: TRBV7-3
D: TRBD2
J: TRBJ2-1
size: .
DNA: TGTGCCAGCAGCTTAAACAAAGCGGGAACCCTAAATGAGCAGTTCTTC
CDR3: CASSLNKAGTLNEQFF